The 4 T cell receptor beta chains below were found in one sample sequenced in a study of human T cells and chemical hapten exposure. The time point was: patch test 3, about 24 weeks after DPC sensitization. The treatment denotes: therapeutic diphenylcyclopropenone sensitization with weekly scalp DPC. TCRdb redid the calling of the RACE reads with MiXCR, one entry per CDR3 protein. The data contain about 90,000 distinct CDR3 sequences, about a tenth of them seen just once; the ten biggest clones take up more than 0.85%. The input for sequencing was whole blood, taken in connection with sensitization to the hapten diphenylcyclopropenone (DPC). Source of these receptors: a woman in her 30s with alopecia areata. Some clones in this sample may be carry-over from other donors' samples.

The rearrangement joins TRBV4-2 to TRBJ1-2; possible D gene TRBD1, 5 bases. Trimming left V 6 bases short and J 0 bases short, with 17 bases between. CDR3 length equals 16 residues. Germline CDR1 LGHNA, CDR2 YNFKEQ. The chain's CDR3 is CASSPTAGVANYGYTF. The CDR3 DNA is TGTGCCAGCAGTCCAACGGCGGGGGTAGCTAACTATGGCTACACCTTC.

In this sample, this clonotype turned up a few times. The CDR3 DNA is TGCAGTGCTAGGGCCGCGGGGGGACACCTGCTCACAGATACGCAGTATTTT. Its translation: CSARAAGGHLLTDTQYF. V and J are TRBV20-1 and TRBJ2-3; 8 bases line up with TRBD2. The CDR3 runs to 17 residues. The germline V gene encodes CDR1 DFQATT and CDR2 SNEGSKA (reference sequence). Trimming removed 3 bases from V and 2 bases from J; junction bases left unmatched: 13.

The chain recombines TRBV28 with TRBJ2-2; possible D gene TRBD1, 7 bases. V was shortened by 3 bases and J by 5 bases, with 13 bases between the two germline ends. The CDR3 consists of 15 residues. Germline V lookup: CDR1 MDHEN, CDR2 SYDVKM. The CDR3 loop is CASSLRTGGTGELFF. The CDR3 DNA is TGTGCCAGCAGTTTGAGGACAGGAGGGACCGGGGAGCTGTTTTTT.

This clonotype was seen ten or more times. For the CDR3, the DNA is TGTGCCAGCAGTTTCCCAGGACAGGGGTTGAATGAGCAGTTCTTC. This translates into CASSFPGQGLNEQFF. This chain links TRBV28 with TRBJ2-1; 9 nucleotides match TRBD1. Germline V gives CDR1 MDHEN, CDR2 SYDVKM. V gave up 3 bases and J gave up 7 bases; unmatched junction bases: 7. This CDR3 contains 15 residues.